One sample yielded the 7 T cell receptor beta chains listed below, sequenced in a study of shared clonotypes between healthy human individuals (dated by TCRdb to 2019 to 2021). Library preparation was by the immunoSEQ multiplex PCR assay. The immuneACCESS repertoire file appears here via TCRdb, limited to in-frame rearrangements. These files lack a portion of the clones; in checked studies, under half of the deficit traces to unresolved V genes, and the cause of the others is not known. Recorded for this sample are about 500,000 clones; roughly three quarters of them occurred a single time. The ten most abundant clones make up approximately 12% of the sample. Sequenced: PBMCs. Receptors originate from a middle-aged woman in good health. Some clones in this sample may be carry-over from other donors' samples.

This clone has a handful of counts. The chain recombines TRBV6-1 with TRBJ2-7; weak D call: TRBD1 (5 bases). The CDR3 extends over 14 amino acids. Trimming pared 0 bases from V and 5 bases from J, leaving 11 bases between. The germline gives CDR1 MNHNS, CDR2 SASEGT. The CDR3 region is CASSEAEGVDEQYF. CDR3 nucleotide sequence: TGTGCCAGCAGTGAAGCGGAAGGGGTTGACGAGCAGTACTTC.

CDR3 nucleotide sequence: TGTGCCAGCAGCCCCTGGACAGGGGGCCTAGAGACCCAGTACTTC. It is translated as CASSPWTGGLETQYF. The rearrangement uses TRBV14 and TRBJ2-5, with 11 bases aligning to TRBD1. Germline CDR1 and CDR2: SGHDN and FVKESK. Trimming at V came to 4 bases and at J to 4 bases, leaving 5 bases not matched to a gene. The CDR3 has 15 amino acids.

The V and J genes are TRBV30 and TRBJ1-5; 8 nucleotides align to TRBD1. Losses at the gene ends were 3 bases for V and 3 bases for J; bases not matched to a gene: 7. The CDR3 runs 15 residues. CDR1 and CDR2 (germline): GTSNPN, SVGIG (reference sequence). In DNA, the CDR3 is TGTGCCTGGAGCACAGGGGGACCCTACAATCAGCCCCAGCATTTT. It yields the protein CAWSTGGPYNQPQHF.

The genes are TRBV6-5 and TRBJ2-5, with 9 bases identical to TRBD1. The tail of the sequence fits TRBJ2-7 better, so the J call may be wrong. The germline CDR1 and CDR2 sequences are MNHEY and SVGAGI. The CDR3 spans 12 residues. In DNA form, the CDR3 reads TGTGCCAGCGGGATGACAGGGGGCGAGCAGTACTTC. Amino acids: CASGMTGGEQYF.

Regarding this clone: A far larger clone is just one base off, so this is likely a read error. Other DNA sequences from this sample encode an identical CDR3 as well. V gene TRBV18 combines with J gene TRBJ1-3; D gene uncertain. V dropped 0 bases and J dropped 0 bases, with 9 bases sitting between them. The CDR3 is 16 residues long. Germline CDR1 is KGHSH and CDR2 is LQKENI. CDR3 DNA: TGTGCCAGCTCACCACCAGGCCGATTCTCTGGAAACACCATATATTTT. Its protein is CASSPPGRFSGNTIYF. Combining the CDR3 with reference TRBV18 and TRBJ1-3 gives the whole variable domain NAGVMQNPRHLVRRRGQEARLRCSPMKGHSHVYWYRQLPEEGLKFMVYLQKENIIDESGMPKERFSAEFPKEGPSILRIQQVVRGDSAAYFCASSPPGRFSGNTIYFGEGSWLTVV.

This clone was found once. CDR3 DNA: TGCGCCAGCAGCCAATCGCAGGAACTCAAAAAACTGTTTTTT. The encoded protein is CASSQSQELKKLFF. The chain uses TRBV4-3 and TRBJ1-4; D call uncertain. Germline V lookup: CDR1 LGHNA, CDR2 YSLEER. CDR3 length: 14 amino acids. Trimming pared 2 bases from V and 9 bases from J, leaving 13 bases between.

V and J are TRBV4-1 and TRBJ1-2, with D tentatively TRBD1 (5 bases). The V and J ends lost 1 base and 5 bases respectively, with 17 bases between them. Per germline, CDR1 MGHRA and CDR2 YSYEKL. The CDR3 spans 16 residues. CDR3 region: CASSQGTQGLGYGYTF. In DNA form, the CDR3 reads TGCGCCAGCAGCCAAGGAACTCAGGGATTGGGGTATGGCTACACCTTC.